This T cell receptor (beta chain) was recovered during a study of memory CD4+ T cells and cytomegalovirus serostatus. Single viable CD3+CD4+CD8-CD45RO+ cells were sorted as the memory CD4+ T cells. Assay used: immunoSEQ multiplex PCR; TCRdb lists only in-frame clones, some missing. The sample records tens of thousands of clones, 70% to 80% being singletons. What was sequenced was memory CD4+ T cells from blood. The TCR originated in an adult in good health and CMV-seronegative.

CDR3 bases: TGCGCCAGCAGTCAATCGATAAATTACTACTATGGCTACACCTTC. Translating it yields CASSQSINYYYGYTF. The rearrangement uses TRBV23-1 and TRBJ1-2; D is unclear. TRBV23-1 is an open reading frame whose function is uncertain. Trimming removed 0 bases at V and 3 bases at J, with 11 bases between. The CDR3 loop spans 15 amino acids.